The clone carrying this T cell receptor beta chain was detected many times. Its target is unknown. These data belong to a study of T cells in Graves' hyperthyroidism and ophthalmopathy. Study information: The authors collected peripheral blood at initial diagnosis, before any treatment.

Study findings and constraints: Most thyroid clonotypes with frequency above 0.001 were detected in blood.

The authors took PBMCs from roughly 9.5 ml fresh peripheral blood. RNA transcripts provided the source from which TCR beta CDR3 regions were amplified. TCR CDR3 underwent first-round RT-PCR with the HTBI primer set. TCRdb reanalysed the multiplex PCR reads using MiXCR and keeps one entry per CDR3 protein. The table lists hundreds of thousands of distinct CDR3 sequences, approximately 20% of them singletons. The V and J ends lost 5 bases and 4 bases, in that order; junction bases with no gene match: 11. This CDR3 has 16 amino acids. CDR1 and CDR2 from the germline V gene are SGHAT and FQNNGV. The TCR originated in a man aged 35 to 55 with Graves' ophthalmopathy. The chain couples TRBV11-2 to TRBJ2-1, with 7 bases identical to TRBD2. The sequencing input was blood. CDR3 nucleotide sequence: TGTGCCAGCAGCCCCCTTAGGTCGGGAGGTTACAATGAGCAGTTCTTC. This sequence encodes CASSPLRSGGYNEQFF.